A single T cell receptor beta chain is shown here with its context. Some clones are missing from TCRdb's copy, which holds only in-frame ones; the method was immunoSEQ multiplex PCR. The sample comprises roughly 100,000 clones, roughly 87% of which are singletons, and around 5% rests with the top ten. Germline trimming cut 4 bases from V and 7 bases from J; bases unmatched to any gene: 7. CDR3 length equals 14 residues. Per germline, CDR1 LNHDA and CDR2 SQIVND (reference sequence). This sample is drawn from a study of blood T cell repertoires in COVID-19. The sequenced sample consisted of peripheral blood. This TCR derives from a woman in her forties or fifties with COVID-19, enrolled during active disease. J is TRBJ1-2 and V is TRBV19; TRBD1 agrees at 9 bases. CDR3 bases: TGTGCCAGTAGTACTTCGCCGGGACAGGGTGGCTACACCTTC. It yields the protein CASSTSPGQGGYTF.